Presented here are 8 T cell receptor beta chains from one specimen sequenced in a study of cytomegalovirus exposure and HLA in healthy donors. The protocol was immunoSEQ multiplex PCR, while the TCRdb copy is restricted to in-frame clones and leaves out a portion. The repertoire holds under 300,000 clones, with around 91% as singletons. What was sequenced was PBMCs. All receptors come from a woman aged 18-29 years in good health and CMV-seronegative.

J is TRBJ1-2 and V is TRBV5-1, with D unclear. Per the germline V gene, CDR1 is SGHRS and CDR2 is YFSETQ. The CDR3 runs 13 residues. Trimming stripped 6 bases from V and 5 bases from J, with 14 bases between. CDR3 bases: TGCGCCAGCAATAGCGACGTGGGGTATGGCTACACCTTC. This gives the protein CASNSDVGYGYTF.

The gene calls are TRBV7-2 and TRBJ1-2, with D possibly being TRBD1 (5 bases). Germline CDR1 SGHTA, CDR2 FQGNSA. The CDR3 is made up of 13 amino acids. V was clipped by 6 bases and J by 4 bases, with 12 bases between them. DNA for the CDR3: TGTGCCAGCAGTTCAGGGTTAGGCTATGGCTACACCTTC. It is translated as CASSSGLGYGYTF. Full variable domain (missing parts from reference TRBV7-2 and TRBJ1-2): GAGVSQSPSNKVTEKGKDVELRCDPISGHTALYWYRQSLGQGLEFLIYFQGNSAPDKSGLPSDRFSAERTGGSVSTLTIQRTQQEDSAVYLCASSSGLGYGYTFGSGTRLTVV.

The chain links TRBV6-6 to TRBJ2-2; TRBD2 might be the D (6 bases). CDR3 size: 14 residues. Germline CDR1 MNHNY, CDR2 SVGAGI (reference sequence). V was shortened by 8 bases and J by 3 bases, with 13 bases between the two germline ends. The CDR3 loop is CASGPGTYTGELFF. The CDR3 nucleotides read TGTGCCAGCGGACCCGGGACTTACACCGGGGAGCTGTTTTTT.

CDR3 loop: CASSLFSVGRETQYF. The CDR3 DNA follows: TGTGCCAGCAGTTTATTCTCCGTTGGCCGAGAGACCCAGTACTTC. The rearrangement links TRBV27 to TRBJ2-5, with D hard to call. The V end was cut by 1 base, the J end by 4 bases, with 13 bases between. In germline, CDR1 is MNHEY, CDR2 SMNVEV (reference sequence). The CDR3 is made up of 15 amino acids.

This rearrangement joins TRBV18 to TRBJ1-6; D might be TRBD1 (6 bases). The V and J ends lost 0 bases and 10 bases respectively, with 16 bases between them. The CDR3 contains 16 residues. Germline CDR1 KGHSH, CDR2 LQKENI. CDR3 residues: CASSPPGWGLGSPLHF. The CDR3 nucleotides are TGTGCCAGCTCACCACCCGGGTGGGGGCTAGGCTCACCCCTCCACTTT.

The chain links TRBV28 to TRBJ2-7; 8 positions match TRBD1. The CDR3 loop spans 13 amino acids. Germline loops: CDR1 MDHEN, CDR2 SYDVKM. Losses at the gene ends were 3 bases for V and 5 bases for J; bases not matched to a gene: 3. CDR3 DNA sequence: TGTGCCAGCAGTTTCAGGGGGCGCGACGAGCAGTACTTC. This codes for CASSFRGRDEQYF. Full variable domain (remainder filled in from reference TRBV28 and TRBJ2-7): DVKVTQSSRYLVKRTGEKVFLECVQDMDHENMFWYRQDPGLGLRLIYFSYDVKMKEKGDIPEGYSVSREKKERFSLILESASTNQTSMYLCASSFRGRDEQYFGPGTRLTVT.

This sequence joins TRBV9 and TRBJ2-2, with 12 bases identical to TRBD2. The length of the CDR3 is 18 residues. Germline CDR1 is SGDLS and CDR2 is YYNGEE. V dropped 4 bases and J dropped 0; count of bases not matched to a gene: 7. In nucleotides, the CDR3 is TGTGCCAGCAGCCCTCTAGCGGGGGGGTACGCGAACACCGGGGAGCTGTTTTTT. Protein product: CASSPLAGGYANTGELFF.

V and J are TRBV7-9 and TRBJ2-5, with 11 bases identical to TRBD2. The CDR3 is made up of 16 amino acids. The germline V gene has CDR1 SEHNR and CDR2 FQNEAQ (reference sequence). Trimming took 2 bases from V and 3 from J; bases not matched to a gene: 5. This chain's CDR3 is CASSLRASGGKETQYF. In DNA form, the CDR3 reads TGTGCCAGCAGCTTAAGGGCTAGCGGGGGGAAAGAGACCCAGTACTTC.